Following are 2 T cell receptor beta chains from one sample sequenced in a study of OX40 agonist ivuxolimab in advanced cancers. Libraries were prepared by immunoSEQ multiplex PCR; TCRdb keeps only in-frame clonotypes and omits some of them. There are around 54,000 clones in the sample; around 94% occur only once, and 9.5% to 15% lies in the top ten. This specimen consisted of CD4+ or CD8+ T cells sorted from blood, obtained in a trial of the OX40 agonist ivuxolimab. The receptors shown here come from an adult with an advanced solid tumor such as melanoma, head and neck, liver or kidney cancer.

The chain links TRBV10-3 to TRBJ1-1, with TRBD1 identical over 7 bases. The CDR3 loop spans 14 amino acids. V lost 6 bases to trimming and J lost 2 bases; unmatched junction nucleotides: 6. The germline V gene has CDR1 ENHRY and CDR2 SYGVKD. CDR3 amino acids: CAISSTGSNTEAFF. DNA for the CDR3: TGTGCCATCAGCTCGACAGGGTCTAACACTGAAGCTTTCTTT.

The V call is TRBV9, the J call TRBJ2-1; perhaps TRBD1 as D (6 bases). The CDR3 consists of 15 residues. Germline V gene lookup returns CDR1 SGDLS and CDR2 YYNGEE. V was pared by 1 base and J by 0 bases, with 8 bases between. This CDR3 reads CASSVQGSSYNEQFF. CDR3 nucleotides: TGTGCCAGCAGCGTACAGGGGAGCTCCTACAATGAGCAGTTCTTC.